This TCR beta chain was sequenced in a study of shared clonotypes between healthy human individuals (TCRdb year 2020). About the investigation overall: A few men and a couple of women, aged 18 to 49 years, made up the cohort. For each donor, CD4 naive and CD4 memory were each given three plates, CD8 naive was given two plates, and CD8 memory was given one plate. The study deeply sequenced blood TCR repertoires of five healthy adults to estimate repertoire size and the extent of clonotype sharing between individuals. Libraries were prepared and TCR repertoires were sequenced by different laboratories using diverse techniques, in order to increase sequencing depth and limit assay-specific biases. Per donor, leukapheresis produced somewhere between about 0.85 and 8.9 billion PBMCs.

Of note for this clone: Its antigen is still unknown. Base qualities were left out, and no much larger clone turns up one base away.

Summary of the overall study and its limitations: About 5% of naive CD4, 3.5% of naive CD8, roughly 2.5% of memory CD4, and 0.35% to 0.5% of memory CD8 clonotypes were shared across several donors. Only blood was sampled, and tissue TCR repertoires likely differ from those in blood. The small number of donors limited the genetic and exposure-history diversity represented. Larger estimated clonotype richness was generally found for naive subsets than for memory subsets. Rarefaction of sorted-subset datasets indicated incomplete sequencing despite the large sequencing depth. Pairwise subsampling led to the expectation that sequencing depth would affect the degree of clonotype sharing among donors. Compared with non-shared clonotypes, clonotypes shared by all four sorted-subset donors had higher generation probabilities.

Donors were healthy HIV-negative adults with no recently reported acute infections or vaccinations. Every donor was a Caucasian adult living in Nashville, Tennessee, USA. CD4+ T cells were enriched through magnetic negative selection, after which naive cells were positively selected on CD45RA and the remaining negative fraction served as the memory subset. Blood was collected by leukapheresis, and PBMCs were isolated by Ficoll-Histopaque density gradient centrifugation and then cryopreserved in liquid nitrogen vapor phase. Analytical flow cytometry was used to check the purity and quantity of each magnetically sorted T cell population. Genomic DNA was isolated from each sorted fraction and quantified by UV absorbance on a Nanodrop 2000c. TCR CDR3 regions were amplified from genomic DNA by multiplex PCR using the deep immunoSEQ assay. Extracted genomic DNA from each cell subset was spread evenly across all wells of several immunoSEQ 96-well plates, with each plate serving as a replicate. Each replicate PCR for sorted subsets received about 180 ng genomic DNA, equal to about 30,000 T cell genomes. The purified libraries were quantified using a Qubit 3.0 fluorometer, sized with a Bioanalyzer 2100, and then quantified again using the KAPA Library Quantification kit. Each immunoSEQ 96-well plate was sequenced on its own single-read 150-cycle Illumina NextSeq 550 flow cell. For the original study's pipeline: Because the immunoSEQ output held only junctional sequences and lacked quality scores, the filtering could not match the filtering applied to full-length reads. To assign V/J genes and CDR3, sequences were annotated against IMGT germline references using PyIR, a Python wrapper for IgBLAST v1.9. Any read was removed if the V/J assignment was weak (E-value above 1e-6), the CDR3 was missing, or the read contained stop codons, out-of-frame junctions, or ambiguous translated residues. V3J clonotypes were defined as sequences sharing an identical inferred V gene, J gene, and CDR3 amino acid sequence. Percentage overlap between repertoires was calculated by dividing the number of shared unique clonotypes by the size of the smaller repertoire. RTK rarefaction, the Chao1 estimator, and Recon v2.1 estimates of unobserved clonotypes were used to assess repertoire richness. Generation probabilities were computed with OLGA for all TCRbeta clonotypes obtained by the gDNA method from four donors. Here the immuneACCESS table is served through TCRdb, limited to in-frame sequences with V and J called. Missing clones are a known gap in these copies; in checked studies unresolved V genes cover under half, and the rest lacks a known reason. That table is the source of V, J and clone size, and D and trimming were worked out from the DNA. The sample profile shows roughly 1.5 million clones; 98% of them were found once. The ten biggest clones cover around 0.47% of the sample.

There are 14 amino acids in the CDR3, from cysteine to phenylalanine inclusive. The only DNA kept is the CDR3, 42 bases in frame from the first base. V is cut by 0 bases and J by 4 bases, and the space between the germline ends is 7 bases. The germline V gene provides CDR1 SGDLS and CDR2 YYNGEE. The source is a man aged 30 to 39 in good health. Sequencing input: naive CD4+ T cells sorted from blood. In light of the paper, this sample's cell subset or site label describes: CD45RA+ positively selected. This sequence uses TRBV9 and TRBJ2-2, and possibly TRBD2, on 5 matching bases. The base sequence is TGTGCCAGCAGCGTAGGAGCGGCCACCGGGGAGCTGTTTTTT. Translation gives CASSVGAATGELFF.